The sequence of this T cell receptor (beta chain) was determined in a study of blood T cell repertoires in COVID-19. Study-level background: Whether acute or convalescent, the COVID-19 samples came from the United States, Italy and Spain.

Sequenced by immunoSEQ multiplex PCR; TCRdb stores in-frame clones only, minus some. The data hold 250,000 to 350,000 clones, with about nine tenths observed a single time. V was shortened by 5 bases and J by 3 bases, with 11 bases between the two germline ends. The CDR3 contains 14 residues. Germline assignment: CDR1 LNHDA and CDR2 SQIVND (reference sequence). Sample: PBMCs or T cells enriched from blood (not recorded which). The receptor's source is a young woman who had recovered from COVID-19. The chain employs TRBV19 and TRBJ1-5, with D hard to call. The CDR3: CASSRVVINQPQHF. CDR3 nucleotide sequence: TGTGCCAGTAGTCGGGTAGTGATCAATCAGCCCCAGCATTTT.